These T cell receptor beta chains were read from a single sample in a study of cytomegalovirus exposure and HLA in healthy donors. The protocol was immunoSEQ multiplex PCR, while the TCRdb copy is restricted to in-frame clones and leaves out a portion. The repertoire consists of fewer than 120,000 clones, with more than 60% occurring once and the leading ten covering about 6.8%. Material: PBMCs. The receptors here all came from a man aged 25-45 years in good health and CMV-seropositive. Each CDR3 is given with its conserved first and last residue. D genes are given only for firm matches.

d_call: TRBD2; v_call: TRBV11-2; j_call: TRBJ2-7; cdr3_aa: CASSAGTSGHILTYEQYF
d_call: -; v_call: TRBV19; j_call: TRBJ1-3; cdr3_aa: CASSLGRSNSGNTIYF
d_call: -; v_call: TRBV7-6; j_call: TRBJ1-5; cdr3_aa: CASSLLAGNQPQHF
d_call: TRBD1; v_call: TRBV19; j_call: TRBJ1-3; cdr3_aa: CATKQGIGNTIYF
d_call: -; v_call: TRBV6-5; j_call: TRBJ1-3; cdr3_aa: CASSLTHSGNTIYF
d_call: -; v_call: TRBV9; j_call: TRBJ1-3; cdr3_aa: CASSVDWLGNTIYF
d_call: TRBD1; v_call: TRBV10-1; j_call: TRBJ1-1; cdr3_aa: CASSNRDRGLWDTEAFF
d_call: -; v_call: TRBV15; j_call: TRBJ1-5; cdr3_aa: CATSSYGAVGQPQHF
d_call: TRBD1; v_call: TRBV5-1; j_call: TRBJ1-2; cdr3_aa: CASSSRGQGGYGYTF
d_call: TRBD1; v_call: TRBV5-8; j_call: TRBJ1-5; cdr3_aa: CASSWTGGINQPQHF
d_call: TRBD2; v_call: TRBV10-2; j_call: TRBJ2-1; cdr3_aa: CASSPGTSGKNEQFF
d_call: -; v_call: TRBV27; j_call: TRBJ2-3; cdr3_aa: CASSADTAGTDTQYF
d_call: -; v_call: TRBV5-5; j_call: TRBJ1-2; cdr3_aa: CASSPGTLFSGYTF
d_call: -; v_call: TRBV29-1; j_call: TRBJ1-1; cdr3_aa: CSVEVTGKAAFF
d_call: -; v_call: TRBV10-3; j_call: TRBJ1-5; cdr3_aa: CAIGLNGFGNQPQHF
d_call: TRBD1; v_call: TRBV6-1; j_call: TRBJ2-1; cdr3_aa: CASTSRTGKNEQFF
d_call: -; v_call: TRBV9; j_call: TRBJ2-1; cdr3_aa: CASSGAFYNEQFF
d_call: TRBD1; v_call: TRBV25-1; j_call: TRBJ2-3; cdr3_aa: CASSDRTGVDTQYF
d_call: -; v_call: TRBV4-1; j_call: TRBJ1-1; cdr3_aa: CASSQGSMNTEAFF
d_call: TRBD1; v_call: TRBV7-6; j_call: TRBJ2-7; cdr3_aa: CASSPSPGQGLTYEQYF
d_call: TRBD1; v_call: TRBV25-1; j_call: TRBJ2-1; cdr3_aa: CASQTGTANYNEQFF
d_call: -; v_call: TRBV9; j_call: TRBJ2-3; cdr3_aa: CASSVTQESTDTQYF
d_call: -; v_call: TRBV12-5; j_call: TRBJ1-1; cdr3_aa: CASGLQAEAFF
d_call: -; v_call: TRBV7-2; j_call: TRBJ2-3; cdr3_aa: CASSLPTTDTQYF
d_call: TRBD1; v_call: TRBV19; j_call: TRBJ1-1; cdr3_aa: CASSTTGGGNTEAFF
d_call: TRBD1; v_call: TRBV6-1; j_call: TRBJ1-2; cdr3_aa: CASRGQGIGGYTF
d_call: TRBD1; v_call: TRBV7-2; j_call: TRBJ1-1; cdr3_aa: CASSPDRRRAFF
d_call: TRBD1; v_call: TRBV28; j_call: TRBJ2-5; cdr3_aa: CASSSRTGLETQYF
d_call: -; v_call: TRBV11-1; j_call: TRBJ2-7; cdr3_aa: CASSFMSGAFYEQYF
d_call: -; v_call: TRBV5-6; j_call: TRBJ2-3; cdr3_aa: CASSRTDTQYF
d_call: -; v_call: TRBV18; j_call: TRBJ1-2; cdr3_aa: CASSPVGSASNYGYTF
d_call: TRBD1; v_call: TRBV11-3; j_call: TRBJ1-1; cdr3_aa: CASSLRTGELSEAFF
d_call: -; v_call: TRBV2; j_call: TRBJ1-4; cdr3_aa: CASSEEFLETNEKLFF
d_call: TRBD1; v_call: TRBV11-2; j_call: TRBJ1-3; cdr3_aa: CASSLTGDRGNTIYF
d_call: -; v_call: TRBV4-1; j_call: TRBJ2-7; cdr3_aa: CASSQDRREAYEQYF